What follows are 31 T cell receptor beta chains derived from one specimen sequenced in a study of blood T cell repertoires in COVID-19. Measured with immunoSEQ multiplex PCR; TCRdb has only the in-frame clones, and not every one. The profile shows approximately 230,000 clones, 85% to 90% of them singletons. The sample taken for sequencing was PBMCs or T cells enriched from blood (not recorded which). The receptors were gathered from a woman in her forties or fifties with acute COVID-19.

The chain uses TRBV5-8 and TRBJ2-1; perhaps TRBD2 as D (5 bases). The CDR3 spans 17 residues. Germline CDR1 is SGHTS and CDR2 is YDEGEE. V lost 4 bases to trimming and J lost 7 bases, with 24 bases between them. CDR3 protein: CASSPAFTSRGGNEQFF. The CDR3 DNA is TGTGCCAGCAGCCCAGCCTTTACTAGTAGAGGTGGTAATGAGCAGTTCTTC.

This chain links TRBV7-9 with TRBJ2-1; D may be TRBD2 (6 bases). Per the germline V gene, CDR1 is SEHNR and CDR2 is FQNEAQ (reference sequence). The CDR3 covers 14 residues. V lost 0 bases, J lost 5 bases, and 8 bases lay in between. CDR3 protein: CASSLAGLNNEQFF. The CDR3 nucleotides read TGTGCCAGCAGCTTAGCGGGACTGAACAATGAGCAGTTCTTC.

The chain recombines TRBV7-8 with TRBJ1-1; D not certain. Germline loops: CDR1 SGHVS, CDR2 FQNEAQ. CDR3 length: 14 residues. The V end was cut by 3 bases, the J end by 0 bases, with 8 bases between. The CDR3 DNA follows: TGTGCCAGCAGCTTCCGAGGGATGAACACTGAAGCTTTCTTT. Its protein is CASSFRGMNTEAFF.

This chain links TRBV6-5 with TRBJ2-7; 11 bases align to TRBD1. V lost 8 bases to trimming and J lost 5 bases; unmatched junction nucleotides: 2. Germline V CDR1 and CDR2: MNHEY, SVGAGI. This CDR3 spans 12 amino acids. CDR3 bases: TGTGCCAGCTGGACAGGGGGCCACGAGCAGTACTTC. It yields the protein CASWTGGHEQYF.

The rearrangement joins TRBV7-2 to TRBJ1-5; D call uncertain. Germline V lookup: CDR1 SGHTA, CDR2 FQGNSA. The CDR3 consists of 12 residues. V was trimmed by 1 base and J by 9 bases, leaving 7 bases between them. The CDR3: CASSLEAGPQHF. DNA for the CDR3: TGTGCCAGCAGCTTAGAGGCGGGGCCCCAGCATTTT.

This chain uses TRBV18 with TRBJ1-5; D ambiguous. Between the trimmed V and J ends, which lost 5 bases and 3 bases, there was a span of 8 bases. CDR3 length: 13 amino acids. Germline lookup yields CDR1 KGHSH and CDR2 LQKENI. CDR3 sequence: CASSEGNNQPQHF. In nucleotides, the CDR3 is TGTGCCAGCTCAGAGGGTAACAATCAGCCCCAGCATTTT.

The chain is built from TRBV29-1 and TRBJ1-6; 10 nucleotides align to TRBD1. Losses at the gene ends were 6 bases for V and 8 bases for J; bases not matched to a gene: 7. Per the germline V gene, CDR1 is SQVTM and CDR2 is ANQGSEA. This CDR3 is built from 14 residues. CDR3 region: CSVQGQGYDSPLHF. The CDR3 nucleotides are TGCAGCGTCCAGGGACAGGGGTATGATTCACCCCTCCACTTT.

The gene calls are TRBV9 and TRBJ2-7; TRBD2 aligns across 11 bases. Germline V CDR1 and CDR2: SGDLS, YYNGEE. The CDR3 has 14 amino acids. Trimming cost V 5 bases and J 6 bases; bases outside gene matches: 7. The CDR3 DNA is TGTGCCAGCAGTGTGAGACTAGCGGGGAGCGAGCAGTACTTC. Translated: CASSVRLAGSEQYF.

This chain connects TRBV2 to TRBJ1-6; TRBD1 matches 7 bases. This CDR3 has 15 amino acids. Per germline, CDR1 SNHLY and CDR2 FYNNEI. J gave up 9 bases and V 6 bases, and 11 bases lay outside the gene matches. CDR3 sequence reads: CASSATRGKGSPLHF. CDR3 nucleotide sequence: TGTGCCAGCAGCGCCACCAGGGGGAAGGGTTCACCCCTCCACTTT.

The chain employs TRBV9 and TRBJ2-7, with D possibly being TRBD2 (5 bases). Trimming shortened V by 3 bases and J by 1 base, and 8 bases separated the two germline ends. The CDR3 has 13 residues. Germline values: CDR1 SGDLS, CDR2 YYNGEE. The CDR3 here is CASSGTGSYEQYF. The CDR3 region has the DNA TGTGCCAGCAGCGGGACGGGATCCTACGAGCAGTACTTC.

This sequence joins TRBV5-1 and TRBJ2-2; D unresolved. The CDR3 spans 12 residues. Germline assignment: CDR1 SGHRS and CDR2 YFSETQ. Trimming took 0 bases from V and 7 from J, leaving 4 bases between them. The CDR3 spells CASSLASGELFF. CDR3 in DNA: TGCGCCAGCAGCTTGGCGAGCGGGGAGCTGTTTTTT.

The chain is built from TRBV19 and TRBJ2-1, with 7 bases aligning to TRBD2. V lost 3 bases to trimming and J lost 5 bases; unmatched junction nucleotides: 10. The CDR3 contains 16 residues. Per the germline V gene, CDR1 is LNHDA and CDR2 is SQIVND (reference sequence). The CDR3 sequence: CASSIIEASGDNEQFF. CDR3 coding DNA: TGTGCCAGTAGTATCATCGAAGCTAGCGGAGACAATGAGCAGTTCTTC.

This clone was counted once. This chain uses TRBV9 with TRBJ2-3; D is possibly TRBD2 (5 bases). Germline CDR1 and CDR2: SGDLS and YYNGEE. This CDR3 is built from 16 residues. V was trimmed by 4 bases and J by 1 base, leaving 16 bases between them. The CDR3 region has the DNA TGTGCCAGCAGCCTTAGTGGGGAGTTGCGCACAGATACGCAGTATTTT. It yields the protein CASSLSGELRTDTQYF.

The chain joins TRBV28 to TRBJ2-1; the D gene is possibly TRBD1 (5 bases). The CDR3 runs 13 residues. The ends were cut back, 5 bases at V and 7 bases at J, with 12 bases in the middle. Germline CDR1 reads MDHEN; CDR2 reads SYDVKM. The CDR3 region has the DNA TGTGCCAGCAGTCCCGGTGGGGCAAATGAGCAGTTCTTC. This gives the protein CASSPGGANEQFF.

This rearrangement joins TRBV28 to TRBJ2-5, with D uncertain. The CDR3 contains 16 residues. V lost 5 bases and J lost 4, with 20 bases in between. In germline, CDR1 is MDHEN, CDR2 SYDVKM. The CDR3 reads CASSPRGTPLRETQYF. DNA for the CDR3: TGTGCCAGCAGTCCCCGCGGCACTCCGTTGAGAGAGACCCAGTACTTC.

The chain combines TRBV27 with TRBJ1-4; D is undetermined. From germline, CDR1 is MNHEY and CDR2 SMNVEV (reference sequence). V lost 4 bases and J lost 0, with 9 bases in between. The CDR3 has 15 residues. The DNA of the CDR3 is TGTGCCAGCAGTTATTACAGAGCAACTAATGAAAAACTGTTTTTT. Its translation is CASSYYRATNEKLFF.

This clone has more than one count but fewer than ten. The rearrangement links TRBV9 to TRBJ2-5, with TRBD1 as a possible D gene (5 bases). Trimming shortened V by 2 bases and J by 5 bases, and 13 bases separated the two germline ends. Per the germline V gene, CDR1 is SGDLS and CDR2 is YYNGEE. CDR3 length: 14 amino acids. The CDR3 DNA sequence: TGTGCCAGCAGCGTGGGGCCCCTCGGGGAGACCCAGTACTTC. Residues: CASSVGPLGETQYF.

The chain combines TRBV9 with TRBJ2-3, with TRBD2 matching over 14 bases. Germline loops: CDR1 SGDLS, CDR2 YYNGEE. The CDR3 length is 21 residues. V dropped 3 bases and J dropped 1; count of bases not matched to a gene: 16. The CDR3: CASSESIGGTSGSGRTDTQYF. CDR3 nucleotide sequence: TGTGCCAGCAGCGAGAGCATAGGGGGGACTAGCGGGAGTGGCCGCACAGATACGCAGTATTTT.

The chain carries TRBV5-1 and TRBJ1-2; TRBD1 matches at 10 bases. Losses at the gene ends were 4 bases for V and 5 bases for J; bases not matched to a gene: 8. This CDR3 comprises 15 residues. Germline loops: CDR1 SGHRS, CDR2 YFSETQ. CDR3 region: CASSPDRGRAYGYTF. The CDR3 DNA reads TGCGCCAGCAGCCCCGACAGGGGGCGGGCTTATGGCTACACCTTC.

This sequence joins TRBV27 and TRBJ2-3, with 12 bases lining up with TRBD1. The CDR3 has 18 residues. Trimming removed 2 bases from V and 3 bases from J; junction bases left unmatched: 9. CDR1 MNHEY and CDR2 SMNVEV come from the germline V gene (reference sequence). The CDR3 is CASSLISGTGGGTDTQYF. CDR3 coding DNA: TGTGCCAGCAGTTTAATCTCCGGGACAGGGGGCGGAACAGATACGCAGTATTTT.

The V gene is TRBV7-2, the J gene TRBJ2-3; D may be TRBD1 (6 bases). The CDR3 extends over 13 amino acids. Deletions cut 5 bases from V and 9 bases from J, with 15 bases between. In germline, CDR1 is SGHTA, CDR2 FQGNSA. The CDR3 loop reads CASSPPTGRTQYF. In nucleotides, the CDR3 is TGTGCCAGCAGCCCTCCTACAGGGAGAACGCAGTATTTT.

V usage is TRBV25-1 and J usage is TRBJ2-4; no clear D gene. Per the germline V gene, CDR1 is MGHDK and CDR2 is SYGVNS. The CDR3 totals 14 residues. Trimming shortened V by 6 bases and J by 2 bases, and 11 bases separated the two germline ends. This CDR3 reads CASRMRNPKNIQYF. In DNA, the CDR3 is TGTGCCAGCAGAATGAGGAATCCCAAAAACATTCAGTACTTC.

This clone was detected a few times. The chain employs TRBV7-2 and TRBJ1-1, with TRBD1 matching over 7 bases. CDR1 and CDR2 from the germline V gene are SGHTA and FQGNSA. V was clipped by 0 bases and J by 1 base; unmatched bases: 5. CDR3 length equals 16 residues. CDR3 DNA sequence: TGTGCCAGCAGCTTAGCGGAGGGGGCCTCGAACACTGAAGCTTTCTTT. It is translated as CASSLAEGASNTEAFF.

This sequence joins TRBV27 and TRBJ2-7; the D is unclear. The V gene lost 2 bases and the J gene lost 2 bases, with 7 bases spanning the gap. This CDR3 contains 13 residues. The V gene's germline CDR1 is MNHEY and CDR2 SMNVEV (reference sequence). The CDR3 nucleotides read TGTGCCAGCAGTTTAGGCAGTGCCTACGAGCAGTACTTC. This translates into CASSLGSAYEQYF.

The chain couples TRBV30 to TRBJ2-7; no reliable D call. Germline CDR1 and CDR2: GTSNPN and SVGIG (reference sequence). This CDR3 has 14 amino acids. With 0 bases removed from V and 0 bases from J, the gap between germline ends came to 9 bases. Here the CDR3 DNA reads TGTGCCTGGAGTGTATGGGCGAGCTCCTACGAGCAGTACTTC. This codes for CAWSVWASSYEQYF.

The chain uses TRBV28 and TRBJ2-7; 7 nucleotides line up with TRBD2. This CDR3 comprises 14 residues. Unmatched junction bases numbered 4, after V lost 4 bases and J lost 1 base. CDR1 is MDHEN and CDR2 is SYDVKM in the germline V gene. CDR3 bases: TGTGCCAGCAGTTCCGGCGGGAGTTCCTACGAGCAGTACTTC. This codes for CASSSGGSSYEQYF. Complete variable domain (other parts from reference TRBV28 and TRBJ2-7): DVKVTQSSRYLVKRTGEKVFLECVQDMDHENMFWYRQDPGLGLRLIYFSYDVKMKEKGDIPEGYSVSREKKERFSLILESASTNQTSMYLCASSSGGSSYEQYFGPGTRLTVT.

This chain connects TRBV28 to TRBJ2-7; TRBD1 is a possible D gene (6 bases). The CDR3 is 12 residues long. V was cut by 4 bases and J by 3 bases, with 7 bases left in between. CDR1 and CDR2 from the germline V gene are MDHEN and SYDVKM. CDR3 in DNA: TGTGCCAGCAGTTCCAGGGGCTACGAGCAGTACTTC. Residues: CASSSRGYEQYF.

This chain joins TRBV9 and TRBJ1-1; 9 nucleotides align to TRBD1. The V gene end was trimmed by 4 bases and the J gene end by 5 bases; junction bases not matched to a gene: 3. CDR3 length: 13 residues. Germline-derived CDR1 and CDR2 are SGDLS and YYNGEE. The CDR3, as DNA: TGTGCCAGCAGCCGACAGGGGGGGACTGAAGCTTTCTTT. Translated: CASSRQGGTEAFF.

V and J are TRBV29-1 and TRBJ2-1; 7 bases map to TRBD2. The CDR3 loop spans 12 amino acids. From germline, CDR1 is SQVTM and CDR2 ANQGSEA. V lost 3 bases to trimming and J lost 8 bases; unmatched junction nucleotides: 4. The CDR3 DNA sequence: TGCAGCGTTGAGGGGAGGGGCTATGAGCAGTTCTTC. Translated: CSVEGRGYEQFF.

This chain uses TRBV15 with TRBJ2-7, with TRBD1 as a possible D gene (6 bases). CDR1 and CDR2 (germline): LNHNV, YYDKDF (reference sequence). V was pared by 4 bases and J by 4 bases, with 14 bases between. The CDR3 sequence is 14 residues long. CDR3 region: CATSKQGDLYEQYF. CDR3 DNA sequence: TGTGCCACCAGCAAACAGGGAGACCTGTACGAGCAGTACTTC.

The chain links TRBV3-1 (or the pseudogene TRBV3-2) to TRBJ2-2; 8 bases are shared with TRBD2. CDR1 and CDR2 from the germline V gene are LGHDT and YNNKEL (reference sequence). The CDR3 is made up of 16 amino acids. V was pared by 1 base and J by 6 bases, with 7 bases of the junction left unmatched. CDR3 loop: CASSQAGGRRSGELFF. The CDR3 DNA is TGTGCCAGCAGCCAAGCGGGGGGGAGGCGGTCCGGGGAGCTGTTTTTT.